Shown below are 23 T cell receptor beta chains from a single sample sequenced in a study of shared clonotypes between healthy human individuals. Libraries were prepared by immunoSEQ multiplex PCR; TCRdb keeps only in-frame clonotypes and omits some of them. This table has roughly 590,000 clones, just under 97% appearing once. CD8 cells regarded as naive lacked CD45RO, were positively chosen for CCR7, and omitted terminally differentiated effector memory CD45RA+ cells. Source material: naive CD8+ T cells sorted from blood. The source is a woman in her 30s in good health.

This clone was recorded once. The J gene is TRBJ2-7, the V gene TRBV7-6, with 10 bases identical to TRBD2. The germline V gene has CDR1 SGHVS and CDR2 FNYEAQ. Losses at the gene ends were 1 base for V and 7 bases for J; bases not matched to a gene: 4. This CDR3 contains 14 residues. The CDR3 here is CASSLDGTSAEQYF. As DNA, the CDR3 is TGTGCCAGCAGCTTAGATGGGACTAGCGCAGAGCAGTACTTC.

The CDR3 bases are TGCAGCGTCGTCGATTTGGGTCGTGGGAGAAACAATGAGCAGTTCTTC. It encodes CSVVDLGRGRNNEQFF. The rearrangement links TRBV29-1 to TRBJ2-1; tentatively, D is TRBD2 (5 bases). There are 16 residues in the CDR3. V was pared by 6 bases and J by 5 bases, with 23 bases between. CDR1 is SQVTM, CDR2 ANQGSEA, per germline.

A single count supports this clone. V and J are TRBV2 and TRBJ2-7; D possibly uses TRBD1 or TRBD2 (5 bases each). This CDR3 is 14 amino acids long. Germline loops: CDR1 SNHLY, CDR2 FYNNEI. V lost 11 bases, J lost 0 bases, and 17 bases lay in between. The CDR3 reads CAGQRDSGSYEQYF. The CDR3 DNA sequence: TGTGCCGGACAACGGGATAGTGGCTCCTACGAGCAGTACTTC.

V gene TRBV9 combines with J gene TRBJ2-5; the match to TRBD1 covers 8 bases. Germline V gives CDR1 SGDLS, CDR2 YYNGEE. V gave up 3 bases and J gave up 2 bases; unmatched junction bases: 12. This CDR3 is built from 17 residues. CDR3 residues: CASSAVRQGLGQETQYF. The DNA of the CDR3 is TGTGCCAGCAGCGCGGTTCGACAGGGGCTTGGGCAAGAGACCCAGTACTTC.

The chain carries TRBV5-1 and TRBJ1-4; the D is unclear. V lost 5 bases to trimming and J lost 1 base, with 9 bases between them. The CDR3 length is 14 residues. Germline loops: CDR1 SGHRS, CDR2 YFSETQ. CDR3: CASSTSGTNEKLFF. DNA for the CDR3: TGCGCCAGCAGTACATCAGGAACTAATGAAAAACTGTTTTTT.

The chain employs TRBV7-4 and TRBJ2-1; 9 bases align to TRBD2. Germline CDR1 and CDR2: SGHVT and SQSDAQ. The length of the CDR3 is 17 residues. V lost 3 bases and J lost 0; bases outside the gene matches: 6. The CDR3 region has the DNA TGTGCCAGCAGCTTTCAAGTTAGCGGGAGCTCCTACAATGAGCAGTTCTTC. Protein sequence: CASSFQVSGSSYNEQFF. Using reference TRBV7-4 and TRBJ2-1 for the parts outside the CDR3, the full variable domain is GAGVSQSPRYKVAKRGRDVALRCDSISGHVTLYWYRQTLGQGSEVLTYSQSDAQRDKSGRPSGRFSAERPERSVSTLKIQRTEQGDSAVYLCASSFQVSGSSYNEQFFGPGTRLTVL.

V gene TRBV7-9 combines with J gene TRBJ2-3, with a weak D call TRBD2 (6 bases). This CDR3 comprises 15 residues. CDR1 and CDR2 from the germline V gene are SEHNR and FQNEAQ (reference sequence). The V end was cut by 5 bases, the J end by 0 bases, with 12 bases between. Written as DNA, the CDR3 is TGTGCCAGCAGCCCAACCGGGACTAGCACAGATACGCAGTATTTT. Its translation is CASSPTGTSTDTQYF.

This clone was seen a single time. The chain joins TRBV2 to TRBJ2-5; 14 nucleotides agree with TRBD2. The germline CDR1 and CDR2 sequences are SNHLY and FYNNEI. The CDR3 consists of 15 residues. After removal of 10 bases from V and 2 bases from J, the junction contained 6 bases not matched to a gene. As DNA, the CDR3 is TGTGCCAAGGGGACTAGCGGGAGAGAACAAGAGACCCAGTACTTC. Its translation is CAKGTSGREQETQYF. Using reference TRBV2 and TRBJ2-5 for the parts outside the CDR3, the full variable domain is EPEVTQTPSHQVTQMGQEVILRCVPISNHLYFYWYRQILGQKVEFLVSFYNNEISEKSEIFDDQFSVERPDGSNFTLKIRSTKLEDSAMYFCAKGTSGREQETQYFGPGTRLLVL.

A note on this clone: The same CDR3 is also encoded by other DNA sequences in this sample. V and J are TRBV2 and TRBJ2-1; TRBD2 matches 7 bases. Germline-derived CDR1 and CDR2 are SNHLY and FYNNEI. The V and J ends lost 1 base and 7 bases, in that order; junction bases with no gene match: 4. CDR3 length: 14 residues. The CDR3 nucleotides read TGTGCCAGCAGTGAAGGACTAGCAGGTAATGAGCAGTTCTTC. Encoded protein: CASSEGLAGNEQFF.

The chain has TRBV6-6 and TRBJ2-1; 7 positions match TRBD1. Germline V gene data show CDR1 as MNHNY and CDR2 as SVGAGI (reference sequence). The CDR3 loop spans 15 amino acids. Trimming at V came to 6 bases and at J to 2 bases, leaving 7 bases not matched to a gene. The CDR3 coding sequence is TGTGCCAGCAGCCACCGGACAGGACCCTACAATGAGCAGTTCTTC. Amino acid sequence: CASSHRTGPYNEQFF.

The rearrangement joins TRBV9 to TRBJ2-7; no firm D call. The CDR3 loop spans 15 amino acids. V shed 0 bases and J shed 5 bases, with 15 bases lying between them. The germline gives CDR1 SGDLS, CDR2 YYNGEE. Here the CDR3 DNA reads TGTGCCAGCAGCGTAGTCGGTCGGGCTTCGGACGAGCAGTACTTC. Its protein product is CASSVVGRASDEQYF.

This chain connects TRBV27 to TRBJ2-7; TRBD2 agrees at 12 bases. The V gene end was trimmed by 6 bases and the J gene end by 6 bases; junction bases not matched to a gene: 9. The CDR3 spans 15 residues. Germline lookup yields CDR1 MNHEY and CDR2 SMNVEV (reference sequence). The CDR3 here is CASRPPLAGGPEQYF. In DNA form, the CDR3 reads TGTGCCAGCAGACCGCCCCTAGCGGGAGGGCCCGAGCAGTACTTC.

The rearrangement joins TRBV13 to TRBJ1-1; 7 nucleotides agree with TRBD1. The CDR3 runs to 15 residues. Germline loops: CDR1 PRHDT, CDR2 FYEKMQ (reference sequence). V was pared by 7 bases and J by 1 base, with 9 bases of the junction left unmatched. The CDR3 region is CASNPGGQPNTEAFF. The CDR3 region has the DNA TGTGCCAGCAACCCAGGGGGGCAACCGAACACTGAAGCTTTCTTT.

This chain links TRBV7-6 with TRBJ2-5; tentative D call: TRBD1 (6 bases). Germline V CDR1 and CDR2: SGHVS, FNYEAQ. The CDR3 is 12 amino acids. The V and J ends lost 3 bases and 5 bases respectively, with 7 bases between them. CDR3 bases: TGTGCCAGCAGCTTTACAGGGGAGACCCAGTACTTC. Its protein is CASSFTGETQYF.

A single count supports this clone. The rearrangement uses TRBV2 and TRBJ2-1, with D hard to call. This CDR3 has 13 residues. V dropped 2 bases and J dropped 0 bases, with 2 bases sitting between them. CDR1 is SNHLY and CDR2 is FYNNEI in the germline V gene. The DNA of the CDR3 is TGTGCCAGCAGTGAATTCTCCTACAATGAGCAGTTCTTC. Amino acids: CASSEFSYNEQFF.

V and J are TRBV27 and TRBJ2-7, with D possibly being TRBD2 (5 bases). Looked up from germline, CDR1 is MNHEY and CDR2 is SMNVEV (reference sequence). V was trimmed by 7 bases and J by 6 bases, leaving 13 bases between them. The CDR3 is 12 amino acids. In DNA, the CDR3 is TGTGCCAGCAAACGGGGTGGCGGCGAGCAGTACTTC. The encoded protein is CASKRGGGEQYF.

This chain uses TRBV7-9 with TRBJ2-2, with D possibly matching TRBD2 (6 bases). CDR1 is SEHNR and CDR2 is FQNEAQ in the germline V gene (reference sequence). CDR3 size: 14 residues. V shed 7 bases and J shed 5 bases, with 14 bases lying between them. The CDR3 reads CASTTRDSTGELFF. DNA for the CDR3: TGTGCCAGCACCACTCGGGACTCAACCGGGGAGCTGTTTTTT.

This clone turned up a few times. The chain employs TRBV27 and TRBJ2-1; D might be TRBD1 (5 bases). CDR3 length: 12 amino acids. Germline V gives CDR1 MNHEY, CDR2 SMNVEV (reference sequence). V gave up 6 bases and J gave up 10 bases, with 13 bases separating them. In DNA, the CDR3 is TGTGCCAGCAGAATCGGACACCGCGAGCAGTTCTTC. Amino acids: CASRIGHREQFF.

The CDR3 loop reads CATLAAGSRDTQYF. The CDR3 bases are TGTGCCACCCTGGCAGCGGGATCAAGAGATACGCAGTATTTT. The chain carries TRBV27 and TRBJ2-3; 7 nucleotides match TRBD2. Germline V lookup: CDR1 MNHEY, CDR2 SMNVEV (reference sequence). Losses at the gene ends were 10 bases for V and 5 bases for J; bases not matched to a gene: 12. The CDR3 runs to 14 residues.

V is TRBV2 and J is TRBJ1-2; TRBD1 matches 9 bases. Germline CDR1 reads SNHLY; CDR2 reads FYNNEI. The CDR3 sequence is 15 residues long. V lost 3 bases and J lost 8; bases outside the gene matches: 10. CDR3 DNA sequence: TGTGCCAGCAGTGAGCGGGACAGGGAGGGAGAAGGCTACACCTTC. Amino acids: CASSERDREGEGYTF.

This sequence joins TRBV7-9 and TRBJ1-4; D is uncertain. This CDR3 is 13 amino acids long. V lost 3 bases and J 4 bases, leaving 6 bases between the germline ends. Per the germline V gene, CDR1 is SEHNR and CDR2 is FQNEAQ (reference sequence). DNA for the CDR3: TGTGCCAGCAGCTTTACAGTTAATGAAAAACTGTTTTTT. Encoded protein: CASSFTVNEKLFF.

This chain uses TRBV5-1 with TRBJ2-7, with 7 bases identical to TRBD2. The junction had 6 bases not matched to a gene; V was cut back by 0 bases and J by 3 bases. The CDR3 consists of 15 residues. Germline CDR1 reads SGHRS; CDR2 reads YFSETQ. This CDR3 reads CASSLVASGFYEQYF. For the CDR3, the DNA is TGCGCCAGCAGCTTGGTGGCTAGCGGTTTCTACGAGCAGTACTTC.

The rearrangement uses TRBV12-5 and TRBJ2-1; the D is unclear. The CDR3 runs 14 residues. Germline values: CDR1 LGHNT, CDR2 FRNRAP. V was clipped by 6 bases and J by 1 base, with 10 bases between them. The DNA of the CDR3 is TGTGCTAGTGGGGGTGGCGCATCCTACAATGAGCAGTTCTTC. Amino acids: CASGGGASYNEQFF.